This note documents a single T cell receptor (beta chain) sequence. No antigen is known for it. The data are from a study of blood T cells in healthy people across ages. Notes on the study in general: Roughly linearly, TCR beta diversity per million T cells fell as age increased.

Looked up from germline, CDR1 is LGHNA and CDR2 is YSLEER. CDR3 length: 15 residues. Trimming stripped 0 bases from V and 7 bases from J, with 15 bases between. There were at least 6 micrograms of total RNA extracted from every sample. A second PCR, run for about 6 to 11 cycles, used a sample-barcoded 5' primer plus a J-beta primer mix. TCRdb ran MiXCR on the 5' RACE reads and lists one entry per CDR3 protein. Here the sample spans about 1.4 million distinct CDR3 sequences, roughly 60% being singletons. Sequences were obtained from blood. The J gene is TRBJ1-2, the V gene TRBV4-3; D remains unclear. This clonotype originated in a man aged 18 to 30 in good health. CDR3 nucleotides: TGCGCCAGCAGCCAAGATCTGACGGCGGGTCTTGGCTACACCTTC. This sequence encodes CASSQDLTAGLGYTF.